Listed below are T cell receptor beta chains from one sample, sequenced in a study of patients and donors after allogeneic stem cell transplantation. TCRdb recomputed calls from the RT-PCR reads with MiXCR, one row per CDR3 protein. The sample includes 900,000 to 1,000,000 distinct CDR3 sequences, about 20% seen only once; the top ten take roughly 6%. Sequenced: blood, either unsorted or a sorted T cell fraction (not recorded which). These receptors were taken from a human donor who was either an allogeneic HSCT recipient or a stem cell or donor lymphocyte infusion donor (not recorded which). It is not recorded whose cells these are; they may come from a transplant donor. Both conserved end residues are part of each CDR3. A D gene is named only where the DNA matches it firmly. Clone size is stated in some rows and not others, as once, few, many or a class when expanded.

d_call	v_call	clone_size	j_call	cdr3_nt	cdr3_aa
NA	TRBV18	many	TRBJ2-7	TGTGCCAGCAGCCCCCCTTCCTACGAGCAGTACTTC	CASSPPSYEQYF
NA	TRBV12-3/TRBV12-4	few	TRBJ1-2	TGTGCCAGCACCGCCCGGACGTATGGCTACACCTTC	CASTARTYGYTF
NA	TRBV29-1	NA	TRBJ2-5	TGCAGCGCTGCCCTCCGGACAGACCAAGAGACCCAGTACTTC	CSAALRTDQETQYF
NA	TRBV4-3	few	TRBJ2-1	TGCGCCAGCAGCCAAGACCACACACCACAGGATGAGCAGTTCTTC	CASSQDHTPQDEQFF
TRBD1	TRBV6-1	NA	TRBJ2-2	TGTGCCATCCGACAGGGTAGAAGGGCCGGGGAGCTGTTTTTT	CAIRQGRRAGELFF
NA	TRBV5-1	NA	TRBJ1-2	TGCGCCAGCAGCTTAAATCAGGGGCGCGCGTGGGGCTACACCTTC	CASSLNQGRAWGYTF
TRBD1	TRBV7-8	NA	TRBJ2-7	TGTGCCAGCAGCTTATACGGGGGACAGGGTCCCTACGAGCAGTACTTC	CASSLYGGQGPYEQYF
NA	TRBV6-2/TRBV6-3	NA	TRBJ1-2	TGTGCCAGCAGCAAACCCAACAGGGCGCGAGACGGCTACACCTTC	CASSKPNRARDGYTF
TRBD2	TRBV6-5	few	TRBJ2-1	TGTGCCAGCAGTTACCTAGGGACTAGCGGGGGCTTCAGGTTCTTC	CASSYLGTSGGFRFF
TRBD1	TRBV20-1	NA	TRBJ1-1	TGCGCCTCGAACAGGGGCTCAAGAGGAGCTTTCTTT	CASNRGSRGAFF
NA	TRBV7-9	few	TRBJ2-1	TGTGCCAGCAGCTCCGGGACCCTGCGCGATGAGCAGTTCTTC	CASSSGTLRDEQFF
TRBD2	TRBV6-1	NA	TRBJ2-3	TGTGCCAGCAGTGATTTACTAGCGGGAGCCCTAGATACGCAGTATTTT	CASSDLLAGALDTQYF
NA	TRBV7-9	NA	TRBJ2-5	TGTGCCAGCAGACTCCAGGCGGGGGCGCTTCAAGAGACCCAGTACTTC	CASRLQAGALQETQYF
TRBD1	TRBV20-1	NA	TRBJ1-2	TGCAGTGCCAGAGCACAGGGGGCAGGCTACACCTTC	CSARAQGAGYTF
NA	TRBV10-2	few	TRBJ1-1	TGCGCCAGCAAGGGGGGTGAAGCTTTCTTT	CASKGGEAFF
TRBD2	TRBV9	few	TRBJ2-2	TGTGCCAGCAGCGTAGCAGCGGGAGACACCGGGGAGCTGTTTTTT	CASSVAAGDTGELFF
TRBD2	TRBV12-3/TRBV12-4	many	TRBJ2-1	TGTGCCAGCAGGGGGGGACTAGCGGGAGGGCTAAATGAGCAGTTCTTC	CASRGGLAGGLNEQFF
TRBD2	TRBV11-2	few	TRBJ2-4	TGTGCCAGCAGCGACCCCATTAGCGGGGTCGTCAAAAACATTCAGTACTTC	CASSDPISGVVKNIQYF
TRBD1	TRBV14	few	TRBJ2-1	TGTGCCAGCAGCCAAGATCGGGACAGGCGAGACAATGAGCAGTTCTTC	CASSQDRDRRDNEQFF
TRBD1	TRBV20-1	few	TRBJ2-7	TGCAGTGCAAAGGGGTGGGACAGGGCTCTGGGCGAGCAGTACTTC	CSAKGWDRALGEQYF
TRBD1	TRBV6-1	few	TRBJ1-1	TGTGCCAGCGGCTGGACAGGGGGGAACACTGAAGCTTTCTTT	CASGWTGGNTEAFF
TRBD1	TRBV24-1	few	TRBJ1-3	TGTGCCACCAGTGATCCCCAGGGGGCAGGAAACACCATATATTTT	CATSDPQGAGNTIYF
TRBD1	TRBV10-3	few	TRBJ1-2	TGTGCCACTGGGGTGCGGACAGGGGGATATGGCTACACCTTC	CATGVRTGGYGYTF
NA	TRBV4-3	NA	TRBJ2-7	TGCGCCAGCAGCCAAGGACTCCCCTACGAGCAGTACTTC	CASSQGLPYEQYF
NA	TRBV7-9	few	TRBJ2-7	TGTGCCAGCAGCTTAGGGAGCGCCCAGAGCTCCTACGAGCAGTACTTC	CASSLGSAQSSYEQYF
NA	TRBV30	NA	TRBJ2-1	TGTGCCTGGATTGGTGGGAACAATGAGCAGTTCTTC	CAWIGGNNEQFF
NA	TRBV10-3	NA	TRBJ1-5	TGTGCCATCAGTGTAGGGACTGGCAATCAGCCCCAGCATTTT	CAISVGTGNQPQHF
NA	TRBV25-1	few	TRBJ1-1	TGTGCCAGCAGTGAATTATCAGGGGAGAGGACTGAAGCTTTCTTT	CASSELSGERTEAFF
TRBD2	TRBV5-1	few	TRBJ2-7	TGCGCCAGCAGCTTGGGTAGCGGGAGGGCCCACGAGCAGTACTTC	CASSLGSGRAHEQYF
TRBD1	TRBV6-2/TRBV6-3	few	TRBJ2-2	TGTGCCAGCAGGGCCCGGGACAGGGTTCCCGGGGAGCTGTTTTTT	CASRARDRVPGELFF
NA	TRBV12-3/TRBV12-4	NA	TRBJ1-6	TGTGCCAGCATGGGGAGGGATTCACCCCCCCACTTT	CASMGRDSPPHF
NA	TRBV7-9	NA	TRBJ2-5	TGTGCCAGCAGCTTATTAGACAACCAAGAGACCCAGTACTTC	CASSLLDNQETQYF
NA	TRBV3-1	NA	TRBJ2-7	TGTGCCAGCAGCCTGAGTCTGGGGACCTACGAGCAGTACTTC	CASSLSLGTYEQYF
TRBD2	TRBV12-3/TRBV12-4	few	TRBJ2-7	TGTGCCAGCAGCCAACCGGGACTAGCGGCCTACGAGCAGTACTTC	CASSQPGLAAYEQYF
NA	TRBV5-6	NA	TRBJ2-1	TGTGCCAGCAGCTTTTTACAGGGCCGCTCCTACAATGAGCAGTTCTTC	CASSFLQGRSYNEQFF
NA	TRBV4-1	NA	TRBJ1-3	TGCGCCAGCAGCAACACTTACTTGACCCGTCAAAGCTCTGGAAACACCATATATTTT	CASSNTYLTRQSSGNTIYF
TRBD1	TRBV3-1	NA	TRBJ2-2	TGTGCCAGCAGCCCCCGGCCCCCCCCAGGGGGCGCGATCGGGGAGCTGTTTTTT	CASSPRPPPGGAIGELFF
TRBD1	TRBV6-2/TRBV6-3	NA	TRBJ2-4	TGTGCCAGCAGTAACAGACAGGGGGCAGCCAAAAACATTCAGTACTTC	CASSNRQGAAKNIQYF